A single sample is the source of the 27 T cell receptor beta chains below, sequenced in a study of blood T cells in healthy people across ages. The use of a sample-barcoded 5' primer and a J-beta primer mix characterized a second PCR of about 7 to 12 cycles. MiXCR, run by TCRdb on the 5' RACE reads, gives a single entry per CDR3 protein. The sample shows about 670,000 distinct CDR3 sequences, around 41% of them seen only once. Sequencing was carried out using blood. These receptors came from a man older than 75 in good health.

The chain carries TRBV6-2 or TRBV6-3 and TRBJ1-5; the D gene is possibly TRBD1 (5 bases). Germline values: CDR1 MNHEY, CDR2 SVGEGT. This CDR3 contains 13 residues. Between the trimmed V and J ends, which lost 4 bases and 7 bases, there was a span of 11 bases. The DNA of the CDR3 is TGTGCCAGCAGTTCCCTGGACAACCAGCCCCAGCATTTT. It specifies CASSSLDNQPQHF.

This clonotype was observed a few times. The chain combines TRBV7-6 with TRBJ1-2; D is unclear. Germline CDR1 SGHVS, CDR2 FNYEAQ. This CDR3 is built from 14 residues. Trimming took 5 bases from V and 2 from J, leaving 12 bases between them. The chain's CDR3 is CASSPIGQNYGYTF. The CDR3 DNA sequence: TGTGCCAGCAGCCCGATAGGGCAGAACTATGGCTACACCTTC.

The chain recombines TRBV20-1 with TRBJ2-7; the D gene is possibly TRBD2 (5 bases). This CDR3 spans 13 amino acids. The V end lost 4 bases, the J end lost 1 base, and 11 bases lay between the germline ends. In germline, CDR1 is DFQATT, CDR2 SNEGSKA (reference sequence). The CDR3 here is CSATSPGSYEQYF. The DNA for the CDR3 is TGCAGTGCTACCAGCCCGGGGTCCTACGAGCAGTACTTC.

This chain links TRBV4-3 with TRBJ2-5; 7 bases fit TRBD2. The last part of the DNA fits TRBJ2-7 better; the J call may be wrong. This CDR3 region has 17 residues. The germline CDR1 and CDR2 sequences are LGHNA and YSLEER. The CDR3 here is CASSQEVVIAGYYEQYF. CDR3 in DNA: TGCGCCAGCAGCCAAGAGGTAGTAATAGCGGGTTACTACGAGCAGTACTTC.

Concerning this clonotype itself: The junction departs from the called germline gene at one end, perhaps through a read error. The genes are TRBV9 and TRBJ1-5; D is ambiguous. The CDR3 runs 13 residues. Looked up from germline, CDR1 is SGDLS and CDR2 is YYNGEE. The CDR3 spells CARSPDRHQPQHF. As DNA, the CDR3 is TGTGCCCGCAGCCCAGACCGCCATCAGCCCCAGCATTTT.

This clonotype showed up many times. This chain links TRBV9 with TRBJ2-7; D unclear. Trimming cost V 4 bases and J 5 bases, with 16 bases left between them. Germline loops: CDR1 SGDLS, CDR2 YYNGEE. The CDR3 totals 14 residues. The CDR3 spells CASSWTSRGDEQYF. The CDR3, as DNA: TGTGCCAGCAGCTGGACCTCCCGAGGAGACGAGCAGTACTTC.

The chain couples TRBV18 to TRBJ1-1; 10 nucleotides align to TRBD1. The V segment lost 6 bases and the J segment 1 base; nucleotides outside the gene matches: 8. There are 16 residues in the CDR3. Germline CDR1 is KGHSH and CDR2 is LQKENI. CDR3 DNA sequence: TGTGCCAGCTCCTCCAGCCGGGACAGGGGGAACACTGAAGCTTTCTTT. This translates into CASSSSRDRGNTEAFF.

For this clonotype: The junction departs from the called germline gene at one end, perhaps through a read error. The gene calls are TRBV5-1 and TRBJ2-4, with D possibly matching TRBD2 (6 bases). The DNA end lines up better with TRBJ2-7; the J call may be wrong. The CDR3 is 14 residues long. Germline-derived CDR1 and CDR2 are SGHRS and YFSETQ. For the CDR3, the DNA is TGCGCCGGCAGCGTGGCCGGCGGAGGGAACGAGCAGTACTTC. The encoded protein is CAGSVAGGGNEQYF.

Only a few counts were recorded for this clonotype. This rearrangement joins TRBV9 to TRBJ1-1; no reliable D call. Germline V lookup: CDR1 SGDLS, CDR2 YYNGEE. Trimming removed 6 bases at V and 0 bases at J, with 12 bases between. This CDR3 comprises 14 residues. CDR3 loop: CASTGPPLNTEAFF. The CDR3 nucleotides read TGTGCCAGCACCGGACCCCCACTGAACACTGAAGCTTTCTTT. The entire variable domain, with the rest obtained from reference TRBV9 and TRBJ1-1, is as follows: DSGVTQTPKHLITATGQRVTLRCSPRSGDLSVYWYQQSLDQGLQFLIQYYNGEERAKGNILERFSAQQFPDLHSELNLSSLELGDSALYFCASTGPPLNTEAFFGQGTRLTVV.

The rearrangement links TRBV7-2 to TRBJ2-3; the match to TRBD2 covers 8 bases. Germline V CDR1 and CDR2: SGHTA, FQGNSA. J lost 3 bases, V lost 5 bases, and 4 bases had no gene match. CDR3 length: 14 residues. CDR3 DNA sequence: TGTGCCAGCAGCGTGCGGGGGGCAACAGATACGCAGTATTTT. It codes for CASSVRGATDTQYF.

The rearrangement links TRBV7-3 to TRBJ2-7; 7 bases align to TRBD2. After removal of 2 bases from V and 5 bases from J, the junction contained 9 bases not matched to a gene. CDR3 size: 15 residues. CDR1 is SGHTA, CDR2 FQGTGA, per germline. CDR3 amino acids: CASSLVHSGADEQYF. The CDR3 coding sequence is TGTGCCAGCAGCTTAGTACACAGCGGGGCCGACGAGCAGTACTTC. Full variable domain (outside the CDR3, taken from reference TRBV7-3 and TRBJ2-7): GAGVSQTPSNKVTEKGKYVELRCDPISGHTALYWYRQSLGQGPEFLIYFQGTGAADDSGLPNDRFFAVRPEGSVSTLKIQRTERGDSAVYLCASSLVHSGADEQYFGPGTRLTVT.

This clonotype has only a few counts. V and J are TRBV3-1 and TRBJ1-2; TRBD1 matches at 9 bases. Trimming took 1 base from V and 4 from J; bases not matched to a gene: 7. Germline-derived CDR1 and CDR2 are LGHDT and YNNKEL (reference sequence). This CDR3 is built from 16 residues. This chain's CDR3 is CASSQGGQGQSYGYTF. The DNA for the CDR3 is TGTGCCAGCAGCCAAGGGGGACAGGGACAGAGCTATGGCTACACCTTC.

There are a few counts of this clonotype. The chain's CDR3 is CSVAGGAYNEQYF. Written as DNA, the CDR3 is TGCAGCGTTGCCGGGGGGGCCTACAATGAGCAGTACTTC. The rearrangement links TRBV29-1 to TRBJ2-7, with TRBD2 identical over 8 bases. Per germline, CDR1 SQVTM and CDR2 ANQGSEA. V shed 4 bases, J shed 7 bases, and the junction held 9 bases outside the gene matches. The CDR3 loop spans 13 amino acids.

The rearrangement links TRBV6-5 to TRBJ2-7; 7 bases are shared with TRBD2. The CDR3 is 13 residues long. Unmatched junction bases numbered 2, after V lost 5 bases and J lost 1 base. Germline values: CDR1 MNHEY, CDR2 SVGAGI. The CDR3, as DNA: TGTGCCAGCAGTAATAGCGGGTCCTACGAGCAGTACTTC. Amino acid sequence: CASSNSGSYEQYF.

This clonotype showed up just a few times. J is TRBJ2-5 and V is TRBV28; the D gene is possibly TRBD1 (5 bases). V was shortened by 0 bases and J by 1 base, with 9 bases between the two germline ends. Germline V gene lookup returns CDR1 MDHEN and CDR2 SYDVKM. There are 15 residues in the CDR3. The CDR3 here is CASSLWSQGQETQYF. The DNA for the CDR3 is TGTGCCAGCAGTTTATGGTCCCAGGGCCAAGAGACCCAGTACTTC. The whole variable domain, filled in from reference TRBV28 and TRBJ2-5, reads DVKVTQSSRYLVKRTGEKVFLECVQDMDHENMFWYRQDPGLGLRLIYFSYDVKMKEKGDIPEGYSVSREKKERFSLILESASTNQTSMYLCASSLWSQGQETQYFGPGTRLLVL.

This clonotype has only a few counts. The chain couples TRBV6-2 or TRBV6-3 to TRBJ2-6; 7 nucleotides align to TRBD1. From germline, CDR1 is MNHEY and CDR2 SVGEGT. The length of the CDR3 is 18 residues. V lost 5 bases and J lost 0; bases outside the gene matches: 10. CDR3 bases: TGTGCCAGCAGTGACGGACAGGCTATTTTCTCTGGGGCCAACGTCCTGACTTTC. Translating it yields CASSDGQAIFSGANVLTF.

This chain connects TRBV29-1 to TRBJ2-1; 12 positions agree with TRBD2. The J call may be wrong; the DNA end is better matched by TRBJ2-7. The CDR3 runs to 14 residues. The germline V gene has CDR1 SQVTM and CDR2 ANQGSEA. The CDR3 DNA reads as TGCAGCGCTCGACTAGCGGGGGTCTACAATGAGCAGTACTTC. Its protein product is CSARLAGVYNEQYF.

In its sample, this clonotype was seen once. The V and J genes are TRBV12-3 or TRBV12-4 and TRBJ2-3; no definite D call. CDR3 size: 12 residues. Trimming removed 3 bases at V and 10 bases at J, with 11 bases between. CDR3 loop: CASSFGQPSQYF. The CDR3 DNA reads TGTGCCAGCAGTTTTGGGCAGCCGTCGCAGTATTTT.

The chain links TRBV6-2 or TRBV6-3 to TRBJ1-5, with D perhaps TRBD1 (5 bases). V shed 4 bases and J shed 4 bases, with 14 bases lying between them. The germline gives CDR1 MNHEY, CDR2 SVGEGT. The CDR3 is made up of 15 amino acids. Here the CDR3 DNA reads TGTGCCAGCAGTTTCCAGAGGCAGGGAAATCAGCCCCAGCATTTT. It is translated as CASSFQRQGNQPQHF.

A word on this clonotype: A read error is possible here, since a much larger clone lies one base away. V is TRBV20-1 and J is TRBJ2-3; 7 positions agree with TRBD1. This CDR3 comprises 15 residues. Germline V gene data show CDR1 as DFQATT and CDR2 as SNEGSKA (reference sequence). The CDR3 nucleotides read TGCAGTGTTAGAGGGGGCGCGTCGCGGGCAGATACGCAGTATTTT. Translated, it gives CSVRGGASRADTQYF.

This clonotype was seen only a few times. The chain is built from TRBV29-1 and TRBJ2-3, with D unclear. Trimming took 8 bases from V and 3 from J, leaving 15 bases between them. There are 13 residues in the CDR3. The germline V gene encodes CDR1 SQVTM and CDR2 ANQGSEA. CDR3 loop: CSLSVGRTDTQYF. CDR3 coding DNA: TGCAGCCTCTCGGTCGGGCGGACAGATACGCAGTATTTT.

This clonotype was counted ten times or more. This chain joins TRBV6-5 and TRBJ2-3; possibly TRBD1 or TRBD2 for D (5 bases each). Per the germline V gene, CDR1 is MNHEY and CDR2 is SVGAGI. CDR3 length equals 14 residues. V was shortened by 6 bases and J by 4 bases, with 14 bases between the two germline ends. The CDR3 bases are TGTGCCAGCAGAAACCTCAGAGGGGCAGATACGCAGTATTTT. Translation: CASRNLRGADTQYF.

In its sample, this clonotype was seen a few times. The genes are TRBV27 and TRBJ2-1; no clear D gene. V was clipped by 1 base and J by 6 bases, with 13 bases between them. Germline loops: CDR1 MNHEY, CDR2 SMNVEV (reference sequence). The CDR3 spans 15 residues. The CDR3 DNA reads TGTGCCAGCAGTTTATATGATCAGAGGAGCAATGAGCAGTTCTTC. Translation: CASSLYDQRSNEQFF.

The CDR3 loop reads CAISVITGSSGANVLTF. CDR3 nucleotides: TGTGCCATCAGCGTAATTACAGGGAGCTCTGGGGCCAACGTCCTGACTTTC. This chain links TRBV10-3 with TRBJ2-6; TRBD1 is a possible D gene (6 bases). V was trimmed by 6 bases and J by 0 bases, leaving 15 bases between them. Germline CDR1 ENHRY, CDR2 SYGVKD. This CDR3 is built from 17 residues.

This clonotype was recorded a few times. This chain joins TRBV12-3 or TRBV12-4 and TRBJ2-1, with D possibly matching TRBD1 (6 bases). The CDR3 is 15 residues long. V lost 5 bases, J lost 3 bases, and 14 bases lay in between. CDR3 sequence (DNA): TGTGCCAGCAGTGTCGATGGGACACTCTACAATGAGCAGTTCTTC. This codes for CASSVDGTLYNEQFF.

The rearrangement links TRBV5-5 to TRBJ2-3; TRBD1 is a possible D gene (5 bases). Trimming removed 1 base at V and 10 bases at J, with 25 bases between. This CDR3 has 17 amino acids. From germline, CDR1 is SGHKS and CDR2 YYEKEE (reference sequence). The CDR3 region is CASSLHDSGKPTDAQYF. CDR3 sequence (DNA): TGTGCCAGCAGCTTGCACGACTCAGGGAAACCCACGGATGCGCAGTATTTT.

This clonotype was counted between two and nine times. The chain combines TRBV9 with TRBJ1-5, with D unresolved. The length of the CDR3 is 13 residues. V shed 0 bases and J shed 5 bases, with 6 bases lying between them. Looked up from germline, CDR1 is SGDLS and CDR2 is YYNGEE. The CDR3 is CASSVESDQPQHF. Here the CDR3 DNA reads TGTGCCAGCAGCGTAGAATCCGATCAGCCCCAGCATTTT.